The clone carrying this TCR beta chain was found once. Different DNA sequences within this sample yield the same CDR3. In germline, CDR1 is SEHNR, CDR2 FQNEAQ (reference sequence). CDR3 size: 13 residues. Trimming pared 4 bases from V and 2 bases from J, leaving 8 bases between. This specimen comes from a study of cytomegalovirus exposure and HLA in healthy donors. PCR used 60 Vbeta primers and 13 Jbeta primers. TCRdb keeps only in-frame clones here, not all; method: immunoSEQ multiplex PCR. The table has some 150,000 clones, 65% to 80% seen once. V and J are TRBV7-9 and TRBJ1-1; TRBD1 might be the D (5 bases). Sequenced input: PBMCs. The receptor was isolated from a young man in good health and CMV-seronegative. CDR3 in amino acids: CASSSQGNTEAFF. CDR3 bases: TGTGCCAGCAGCTCGCAGGGTAACACTGAAGCTTTCTTT.